Below are 2 T cell receptor beta chains sequenced from a single sample in a study of CD8+ T cells in alopecia areata (dated by TCRdb to 2016 to 2018). The receptor library was made with the immunoSEQ multiplex PCR assay. For TCR sequencing, RNA was extracted from every sample and reverse transcribed into cDNA to serve as template. TCRdb provides this immuneACCESS table in a form limited to in-frame rearrangements. Some clones are lacking; in checked studies, under half of them reflect an unresolved V gene, and why the rest are absent is not known. The table for this sample lists around 200,000 clones; about three fifths of them were counted only once. The ten largest clones capture about 4% of the sample. The sample's time point label is to be understood as: about 4 weeks on oral tofacitinib. The sample's treatment or condition label, in plain terms: oral pan-JAK inhibitor, 5-10 mg twice daily. The specimen comprised CD4+ T cells sorted from blood, sampled at week 4, from a patient treated with tofacitinib. The receptors come from a human donor with alopecia areata.

This clone was counted between two and nine times. This chain links TRBV5-1 with TRBJ1-1; a possible D gene is TRBD1 (5 bases). Germline V gene data show CDR1 as SGHRS and CDR2 as YFSETQ. The V end was cut by 3 bases, the J end by 1 base, with 10 bases between. This CDR3 contains 14 residues. CDR3 sequence: CASSSGLENTEAFF. The CDR3 region has the DNA TGCGCCAGCAGCTCGGGGCTCGAGAACACTGAAGCTTTCTTT.

This clone was seen a handful of times. The V call is TRBV30, the J call TRBJ2-4; D unclear. The CDR3 is 16 amino acids. Trimming removed 1 base from V and 0 bases from J, with 13 bases in between. Looked up from germline, CDR1 is GTSNPN and CDR2 is SVGIG (reference sequence). CDR3 sequence reads: CAWSAGLGIAKNIQYF. In DNA form, the CDR3 reads TGTGCCTGGAGTGCGGGTTTAGGAATAGCCAAAAACATTCAGTACTTC.